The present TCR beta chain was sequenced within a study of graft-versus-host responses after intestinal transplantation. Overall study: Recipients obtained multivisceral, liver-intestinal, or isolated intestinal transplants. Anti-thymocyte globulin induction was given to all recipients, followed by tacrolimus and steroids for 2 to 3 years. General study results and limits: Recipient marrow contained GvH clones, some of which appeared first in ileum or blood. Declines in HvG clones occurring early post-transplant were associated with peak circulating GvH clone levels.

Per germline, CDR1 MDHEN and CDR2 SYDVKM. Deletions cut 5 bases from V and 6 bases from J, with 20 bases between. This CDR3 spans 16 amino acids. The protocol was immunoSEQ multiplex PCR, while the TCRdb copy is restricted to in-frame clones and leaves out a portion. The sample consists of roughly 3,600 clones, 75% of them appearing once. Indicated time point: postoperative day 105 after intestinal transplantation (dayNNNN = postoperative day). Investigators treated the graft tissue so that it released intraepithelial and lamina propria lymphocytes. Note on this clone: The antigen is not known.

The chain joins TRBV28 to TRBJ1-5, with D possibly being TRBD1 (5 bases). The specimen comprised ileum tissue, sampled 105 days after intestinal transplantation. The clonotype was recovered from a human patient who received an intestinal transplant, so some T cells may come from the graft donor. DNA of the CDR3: TGTGCCAGCAGTAACCGACAGTGGGGGAAGGGTCAGCCCCAGCATTTT. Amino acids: CASSNRQWGKGQPQHF.